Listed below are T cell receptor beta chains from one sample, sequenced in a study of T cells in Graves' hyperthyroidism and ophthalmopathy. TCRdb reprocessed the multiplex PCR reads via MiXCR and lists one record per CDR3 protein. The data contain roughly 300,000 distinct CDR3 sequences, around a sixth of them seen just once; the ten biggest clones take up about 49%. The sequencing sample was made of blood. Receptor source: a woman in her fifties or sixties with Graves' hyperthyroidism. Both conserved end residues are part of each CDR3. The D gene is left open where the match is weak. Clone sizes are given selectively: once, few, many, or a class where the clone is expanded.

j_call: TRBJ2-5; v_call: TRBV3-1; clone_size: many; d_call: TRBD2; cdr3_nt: TGTGCCAGCAGCGGGGGACTAGCGTACGAGACCCAGTACTTC; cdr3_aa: CASSGGLAYETQYF
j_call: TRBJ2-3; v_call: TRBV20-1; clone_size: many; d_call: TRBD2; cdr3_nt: TGCAGTGCTGAGTCTAGCGGGGCTAGCACAGATACGCAGTATTTT; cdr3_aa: CSAESSGASTDTQYF
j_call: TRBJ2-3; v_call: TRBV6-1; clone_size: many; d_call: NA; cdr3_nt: TGTGCCAGCATTGGCTTCACAGATACGCAGTATTTT; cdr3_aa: CASIGFTDTQYF
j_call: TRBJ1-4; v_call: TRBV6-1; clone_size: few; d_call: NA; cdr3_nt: TGTGCCAGCGCCAGACAGATTGCAACTAATGAAAAACTGTTTTTT; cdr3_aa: CASARQIATNEKLFF
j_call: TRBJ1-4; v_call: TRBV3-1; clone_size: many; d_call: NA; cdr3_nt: TGTGCCAGCAGTCCCGGGACGGATAATGAAAAACTGTTTTTT; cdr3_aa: CASSPGTDNEKLFF
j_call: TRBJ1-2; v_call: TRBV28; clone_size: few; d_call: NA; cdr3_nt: TGTGCCAGCAGTTTCCCACAGGGAGGGCTGAATGGCTACACCTTC; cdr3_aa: CASSFPQGGLNGYTF
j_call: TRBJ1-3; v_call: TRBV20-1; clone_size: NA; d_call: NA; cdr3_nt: TGCAGTGCTAGGACAGATGGAAACACCATATATTTT; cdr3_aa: CSARTDGNTIYF
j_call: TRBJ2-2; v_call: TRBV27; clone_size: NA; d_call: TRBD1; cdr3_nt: TGTGCCAGCCATCCGCGGGATGCGGACAGGGGGCTAACCGGGGAACTGTTTTTT; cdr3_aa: CASHPRDADRGLTGELFF
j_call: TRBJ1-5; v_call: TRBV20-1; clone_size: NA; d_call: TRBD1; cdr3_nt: TGCAGTGCCATCGACAGGGGGTTTCTTCGTGATCGGCCCCAGCATTTT; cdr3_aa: CSAIDRGFLRDRPQHF
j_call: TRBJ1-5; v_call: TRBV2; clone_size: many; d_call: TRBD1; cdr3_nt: TGTGCCAGCATCCAGGACAGGGGGGTAATGCCCCAGCATTTT; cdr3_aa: CASIQDRGVMPQHF
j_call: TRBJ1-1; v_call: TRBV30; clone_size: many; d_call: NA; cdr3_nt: TGTGCCTGGAGGGCGGGGGGGAACACTGAAGCTTTCTTT; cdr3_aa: CAWRAGGNTEAFF
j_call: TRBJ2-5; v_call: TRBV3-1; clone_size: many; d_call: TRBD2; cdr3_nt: TGTGCCAGCAGCCGCGGACTAGCGGGAGGACCTAAGGAGACCCAGTACTTC; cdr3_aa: CASSRGLAGGPKETQYF
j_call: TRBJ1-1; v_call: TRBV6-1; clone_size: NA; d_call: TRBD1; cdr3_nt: TGTGCCAGCAGTGAATCACCGGGACAGGGACGCATGAACACTGAAGCTTTCTTT; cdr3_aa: CASSESPGQGRMNTEAFF
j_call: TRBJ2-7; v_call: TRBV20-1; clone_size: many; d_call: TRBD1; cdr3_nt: TGCAGTGCTAGAGATCGTTGGGCAGGGGGTTTCCTAATCGAGCAGTACTTC; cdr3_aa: CSARDRWAGGFLIEQYF
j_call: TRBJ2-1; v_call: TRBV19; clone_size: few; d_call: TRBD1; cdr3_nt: TGTGCCAGTAAGACTGGGACAGGGAATGAGCAGTTCTTC; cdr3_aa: CASKTGTGNEQFF
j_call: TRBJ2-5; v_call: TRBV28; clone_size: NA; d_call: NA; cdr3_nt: TGTGCCACCAAAGGGGGGGGGCCCAAGGCCCAGTACTTC; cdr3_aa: CATKGGGPKAQYF
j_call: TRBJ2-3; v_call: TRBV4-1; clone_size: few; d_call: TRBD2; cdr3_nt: TGCGCCAGCAGCCAAGGTTCCTTAGCGGGGCCCACAGATACGCAGTATTTT; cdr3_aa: CASSQGSLAGPTDTQYF
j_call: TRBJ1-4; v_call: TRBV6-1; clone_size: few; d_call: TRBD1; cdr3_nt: TGTGCCAGCACCGGACAGGAGGCAACTAATGAAAAACTGTTTTTT; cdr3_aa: CASTGQEATNEKLFF
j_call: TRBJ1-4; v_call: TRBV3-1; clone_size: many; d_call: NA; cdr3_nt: TGTGCCAGCAGCCAACGAGGGGGGCGGCGTGAAAAACTGTTTTTT; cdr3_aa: CASSQRGGRREKLFF
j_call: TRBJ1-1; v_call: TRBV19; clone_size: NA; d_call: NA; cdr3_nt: TGTGCCAGTAGTATAGGGGGGGGGGCTGACACTGAAGCTTTCTTT; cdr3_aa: CASSIGGGADTEAFF
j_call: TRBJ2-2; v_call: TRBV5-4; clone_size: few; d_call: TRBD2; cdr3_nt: TGTGCCAGCAGCACGGGACTAGCGGCTTCGAACACCGGGGAGCTGTTTTTT; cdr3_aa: CASSTGLAASNTGELFF
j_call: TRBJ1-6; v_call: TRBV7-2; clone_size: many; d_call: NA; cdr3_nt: TGTGCCAGCAGCTTACGGGGGTCCCTGGATTCACCCCTCCACTTT; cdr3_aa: CASSLRGSLDSPLHF
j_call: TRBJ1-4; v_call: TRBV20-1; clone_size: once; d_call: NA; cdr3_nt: TGCAGTGCTGGCCGGGACCCAGGAGGGAATGAAAAACTGTTTTTT; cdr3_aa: CSAGRDPGGNEKLFF
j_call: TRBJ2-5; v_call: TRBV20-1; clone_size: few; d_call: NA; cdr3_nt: TGCAGTGCTAGTACCGGGGCCCAAGAGACCCAGTACTTC; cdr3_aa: CSASTGAQETQYF
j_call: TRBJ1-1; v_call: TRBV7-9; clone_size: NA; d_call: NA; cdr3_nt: TGTGCCAGCAGCACCCTAGGGGAAGCTTTCTTT; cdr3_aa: CASSTLGEAFF
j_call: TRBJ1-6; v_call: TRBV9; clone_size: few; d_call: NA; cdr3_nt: TGTGCCAGCAGCGCTCTTACGGGGGCCGGTTCATCCCTCCACTTT; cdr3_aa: CASSALTGAGSSLHF
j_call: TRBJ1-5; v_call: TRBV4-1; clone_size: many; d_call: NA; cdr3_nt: TGCGCCAGCAGCCAAGAGTCCCTTTTACAGCCCCAGCATTTT; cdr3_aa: CASSQESLLQPQHF
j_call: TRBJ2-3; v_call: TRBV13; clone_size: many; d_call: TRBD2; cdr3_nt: TGTGCCAGCAGCCCGGGACTAGCGGGGGAGAACGAAGATACGCAGTATTTT; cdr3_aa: CASSPGLAGENEDTQYF
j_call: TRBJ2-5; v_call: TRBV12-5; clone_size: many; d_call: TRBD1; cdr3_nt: TGTGCTAGTGGTTTGCCAAGAGACAGGGGCGGCCAAGAGACCCAGTACTTC; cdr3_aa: CASGLPRDRGGQETQYF
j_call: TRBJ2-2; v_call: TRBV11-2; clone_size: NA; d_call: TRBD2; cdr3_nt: TGTGCCAGCAGCTTCATAGCGGGAGACGCAGAGCTGTTTTTT; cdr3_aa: CASSFIAGDAELFF
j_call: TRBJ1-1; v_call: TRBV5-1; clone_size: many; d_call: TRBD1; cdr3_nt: TGCGCCAGCAGCCTAGACAGGGACAGGGCTTCATCTAGCACTGAAGCTTTCTTT; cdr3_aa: CASSLDRDRASSSTEAFF
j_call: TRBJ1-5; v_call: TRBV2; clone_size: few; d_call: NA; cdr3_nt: TGTGCCAGCAGTGAAGTTAGGCCCCCCAATCAGCCCCAGCATTTT; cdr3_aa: CASSEVRPPNQPQHF
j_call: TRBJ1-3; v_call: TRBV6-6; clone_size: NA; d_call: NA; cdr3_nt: TGTGCCAGCAGTTACTCGTGGCAGGGCTTGAGGAGCTCTGGAAACACCATATATTTT; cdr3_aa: CASSYSWQGLRSSGNTIYF
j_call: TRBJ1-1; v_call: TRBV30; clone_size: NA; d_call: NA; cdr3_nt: TGTGCCTGGACCCTCGGGTACACTGAAGCTTTCTTT; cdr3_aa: CAWTLGYTEAFF
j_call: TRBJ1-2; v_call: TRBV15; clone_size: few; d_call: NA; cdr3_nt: TGTGCCACCAGCAGAACGGGGGACTATGGCTACACCTTC; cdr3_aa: CATSRTGDYGYTF
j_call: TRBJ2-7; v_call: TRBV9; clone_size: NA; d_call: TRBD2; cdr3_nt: TGTGCCAGCAGCGACCCAGCGGGAGGTTCCTACGAGCAGTACTTC; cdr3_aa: CASSDPAGGSYEQYF
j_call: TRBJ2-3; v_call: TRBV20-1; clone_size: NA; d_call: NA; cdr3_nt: TGCAGTGCTAGAGGGCGCGGAGCGGCTAGCACAGATACGCAGTATTTT; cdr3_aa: CSARGRGAASTDTQYF
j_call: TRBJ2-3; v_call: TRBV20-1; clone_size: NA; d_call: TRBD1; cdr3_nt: TGCAGTGCTACAGGCCAGGGGGCCCGCACAGATACGCAGTATTTT; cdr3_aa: CSATGQGARTDTQYF
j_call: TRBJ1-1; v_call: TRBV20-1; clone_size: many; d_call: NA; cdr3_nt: TGCAGGTGCAGAGCCGGCATGAACACTGAAGCTTTCTTT; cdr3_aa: CRCRAGMNTEAFF
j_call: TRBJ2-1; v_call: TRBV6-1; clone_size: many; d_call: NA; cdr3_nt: TGTGCCAGCAGTGACCCATCGACGGTTGGATCCTACAATGAGCAGTTCTTC; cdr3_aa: CASSDPSTVGSYNEQFF
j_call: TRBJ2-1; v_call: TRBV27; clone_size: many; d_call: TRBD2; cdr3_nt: TGTGCCAGCAGTCCTTTAGCGGGAGGGGGAAATGAGCAGTTCTTC; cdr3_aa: CASSPLAGGGNEQFF
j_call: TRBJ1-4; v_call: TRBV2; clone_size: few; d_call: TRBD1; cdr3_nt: TGTGCCAGCAGCGGGACCCCACAGGGGGAAAAACTGTTTTTT; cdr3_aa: CASSGTPQGEKLFF
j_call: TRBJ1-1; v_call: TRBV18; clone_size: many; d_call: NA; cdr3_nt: TGTGCCAGCTCAGGGGCCCGTACCACTGAAGCTTTCTTT; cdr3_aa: CASSGARTTEAFF
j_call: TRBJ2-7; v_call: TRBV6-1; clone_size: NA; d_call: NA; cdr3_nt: TGTGCCAGCAGTCCCAGGGTAACCTCCTACGAGCAGTACTTC; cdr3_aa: CASSPRVTSYEQYF
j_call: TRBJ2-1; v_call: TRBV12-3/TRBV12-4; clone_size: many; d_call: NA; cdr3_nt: TGTGCCAGCAGTTTCGGGGCGGCTGGCAATGAGCAGTTCTTC; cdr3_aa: CASSFGAAGNEQFF
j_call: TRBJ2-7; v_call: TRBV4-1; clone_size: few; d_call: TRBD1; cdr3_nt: TGCGCCAGCAGCTTAAACAGGGGAAGCGAGCAGTACTTC; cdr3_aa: CASSLNRGSEQYF
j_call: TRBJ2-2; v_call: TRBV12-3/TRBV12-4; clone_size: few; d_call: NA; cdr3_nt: TGTGCCAGCAGCTCCCTATTCGGGGAGCTGTTTTTT; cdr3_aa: CASSSLFGELFF
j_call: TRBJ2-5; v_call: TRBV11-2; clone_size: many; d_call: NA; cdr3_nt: TGTGCCAGCAGCCGCAACAGGGTTGAGGAGACCCAGTACTTC; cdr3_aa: CASSRNRVEETQYF
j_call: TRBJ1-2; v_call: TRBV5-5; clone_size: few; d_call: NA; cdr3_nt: TGTGCCAGCAGCTCCGACAAAGGCCACTATGGCTACACCTTC; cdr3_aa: CASSSDKGHYGYTF
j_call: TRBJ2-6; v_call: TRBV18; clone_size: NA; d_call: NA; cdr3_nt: TGTGCCAGCTCACCACCAGCCGGGTGGGGGGCCAACGTCCTGACTTTC; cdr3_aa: CASSPPAGWGANVLTF